A selection of T cell receptor beta chains follows, all from one sample in a study of Tregs in tolerant kidney transplant recipients. Generated by immunoSEQ multiplex PCR, the TCRdb table keeps only in-frame clones and is missing some. The sample has roughly 120,000 clones, roughly nine tenths seen once; the top ten hold roughly 0.61%. The sequencing sample was made of CD4+ T cells from blood. All receptors derive from a human donor in good health. Both conserved end residues are part of each CDR3. The D gene is left open where the match is weak. Clone size is stated in some rows and not others, as once, few, many or a class when expanded.

size: .
V: TRBV19
J: TRBJ1-5
length: 19
D: TRBD1
CDR3: CASSRRQGAFMGSNQPQHF
DNA: TGTGCCAGTAGTAGGCGACAGGGGGCGTTTATGGGTAGCAATCAGCCCCAGCATTTT

size: .
V: TRBV6-1
J: TRBJ1-2
length: 15
D: TRBD1
CDR3: CASSGDRGRNYGYTF
DNA: TGTGCCAGCAGTGGAGACAGGGGGCGAAACTATGGCTACACCTTC

size: .
V: TRBV9
J: TRBJ2-7
length: 14
D: .
CDR3: CASSVGPATYEQYF
DNA: TGTGCCAGCAGCGTAGGTCCAGCCACCTACGAGCAGTACTTC

size: once
V: TRBV4-1
J: TRBJ2-5
length: 15
D: .
CDR3: CASSQVNWIQETQYF
DNA: TGCGCCAGCAGCCAAGTCAACTGGATACAAGAGACCCAGTACTTC

size: .
V: TRBV9
J: TRBJ2-5
length: 17
D: .
CDR3: CASSVGEHGGAQETQYF
DNA: TGTGCCAGCAGCGTAGGCGAACATGGCGGGGCCCAAGAGACCCAGTACTTC

size: .
V: TRBV7-9
J: TRBJ1-4
length: 15
D: TRBD1
CDR3: CASSLRTGGSEKLFF
DNA: TGTGCCAGCAGCTTAAGGACAGGGGGCAGTGAAAAACTGTTTTTT

size: .
V: TRBV4-1
J: TRBJ1-4
length: 16
D: .
CDR3: CASSHPLGGRGEKLFF
DNA: TGCGCCAGCAGCCATCCCTTAGGGGGGCGCGGTGAAAAACTGTTTTTT

size: .
V: TRBV30
J: TRBJ1-1
length: 14
D: .
CDR3: CAWSVLGPNTEAFF
DNA: TGTGCCTGGAGTGTACTAGGGCCAAACACTGAAGCTTTCTTT

size: once
V: TRBV14
J: TRBJ2-7
length: 14
D: .
CDR3: CASSQDLRDIGQYF
DNA: TGTGCCAGCAGCCAAGATCTAAGGGATATTGGGCAGTACTTC

size: .
V: TRBV18
J: TRBJ1-2
length: 14
D: .
CDR3: CASSPNIENYGYTF
DNA: TGTGCCAGCTCACCAAACATCGAAAACTATGGCTACACCTTC

size: .
V: TRBV27
J: TRBJ2-2
length: 15
D: TRBD1
CDR3: CASRFDRARAGELFF
DNA: TGTGCCAGCAGATTCGACAGGGCGAGGGCCGGGGAGCTGTTTTTT

size: .
V: TRBV30
J: TRBJ1-5
length: 14
D: .
CDR3: CAWSVTGLNQPQHF
DNA: TGTGCCTGGAGTGTCACAGGGCTCAATCAGCCCCAGCATTTT

size: .
V: TRBV19
J: TRBJ2-7
length: 13
D: .
CDR3: CASSIRGPYEQYF
DNA: TGTGCCAGTAGTATCCGCGGTCCCTACGAGCAGTACTTC

size: .
V: TRBV5-5
J: TRBJ1-2
length: 14
D: .
CDR3: CASTRTATAYGYTF
DNA: TGTGCCAGCACCCGGACAGCAACAGCCTATGGCTACACCTTC

size: .
V: TRBV19
J: TRBJ2-3
length: 16
D: .
CDR3: CASSRVGGFSSDTQYF
DNA: TGTGCCAGTAGTAGGGTAGGGGGTTTCTCCTCAGATACGCAGTATTTT

size: once
V: TRBV5-4
J: TRBJ2-7
length: 14
D: .
CDR3: CASSLGGAGHEQYF
DNA: TGTGCCAGCAGCTTGGGGGGGGCGGGACACGAGCAGTACTTC

size: .
V: TRBV4-2
J: TRBJ1-4
length: 18
D: TRBD1
CDR3: CASSQDFGTGTPLGKLFF
DNA: TGTGCCAGCAGCCAAGATTTCGGGACAGGGACCCCTTTAGGAAAACTGTTTTTT

size: .
V: TRBV15
J: TRBJ2-7
length: 15
D: .
CDR3: CATSREARSSYEQYF
DNA: TGTGCCACCAGCAGAGAAGCGCGTAGCTCCTACGAGCAGTACTTC

size: .
V: TRBV5-1
J: TRBJ1-1
length: 15
D: TRBD1
CDR3: CASSAWTGGNTEAFF
DNA: TGCGCCAGCAGCGCCTGGACAGGTGGTAACACTGAAGCTTTCTTT

size: .
V: TRBV7-7
J: TRBJ2-2
length: 18
D: TRBD1
CDR3: CASSSGTGAFGSTGELFF
DNA: TGTGCCAGCAGCTCCGGGACAGGGGCTTTCGGGAGCACCGGGGAGCTGTTTTTT

size: .
V: TRBV6-1
J: TRBJ1-1
length: 14
D: TRBD1
CDR3: CASTRQGKNTEAFF
DNA: TGTGCCAGCACCAGACAGGGGAAGAACACTGAAGCTTTCTTT

size: .
V: TRBV15
J: TRBJ1-2
length: 14
D: .
CDR3: CATSKHGAEYGYTF
DNA: TGTGCCACCAGCAAACACGGTGCGGAGTATGGCTACACCTTC

size: once
V: TRBV10-3
J: TRBJ1-2
length: 13
D: .
CDR3: CAISGGSGVGYTF
DNA: TGTGCCATCAGTGGAGGTTCGGGAGTTGGCTACACCTTC

size: few
V: TRBV25-1
J: TRBJ1-3
length: 13
D: .
CDR3: CASTWTVGNTIYF
DNA: TGTGCCAGCACTTGGACGGTTGGAAACACCATATATTTT

size: once
V: TRBV19
J: TRBJ1-2
length: 14
D: .
CDR3: CASSIVRTNYGYTF
DNA: TGTGCCAGTAGTATAGTTCGTACGAACTATGGCTACACCTTC

size: .
V: TRBV6-6
J: TRBJ1-1
length: 13
D: .
CDR3: CASFSPRVTEAFF
DNA: TGTGCCAGCTTCTCACCCCGGGTTACTGAAGCTTTCTTT